The 2 T cell receptor beta chains below all came from one sample that was sequenced in a study of blood T cell repertoires in COVID-19. Using immunoSEQ multiplex PCR, the repertoire was profiled, and TCRdb retains in-frame clones only, with some absent. The table shows hundreds of thousands of clones, with about 88% occurring only once. The specimen was PBMCs or T cells enriched from blood (not recorded which). These receptors were collected from a woman aged 60-75 years in a cohort exposed to, infected with or recovered from COVID-19 (not recorded which).

The rearrangement uses TRBV28 and TRBJ1-2, with 7 positions matching TRBD1. The CDR3 totals 15 residues. V was pared by 4 bases and J by 4 bases, with 9 bases of the junction left unmatched. Germline V CDR1 and CDR2: MDHEN, SYDVKM. CDR3 region: CASSSTDRSAYGYTF. In nucleotides, the CDR3 is TGTGCCAGCAGTTCAACGGACAGGTCGGCCTATGGCTACACCTTC.

The chain combines TRBV7-3 with TRBJ2-2; D perhaps matches TRBD2 (5 bases). The CDR3 spans 12 residues. Per germline, CDR1 SGHTA and CDR2 FQGTGA. V lost 1 base and J 8 bases, leaving 5 bases between the germline ends. CDR3 nucleotides: TGTGCCAGCAGCTTAAGGACTGGGGAGCTGTTTTTT. Translating it yields CASSLRTGELFF.